This T cell receptor (beta chain) appears in the sequencing data of a study of blood T cell repertoires in COVID-19. About the research overall: T cells, B-cell-depleted T cells, or PBMCs provided the cDNA or gDNA that served as material.

In the original analysis: It was from reference gene primer amplification that nucleated cell counts were estimated. Profiling relied on immunoSEQ multiplex PCR, and the TCRdb table lists in-frame clones only, not all of them. For V, J and clone size, that table is used; D and trimming come from the DNA. This table holds 250,000 or so clones, about 87% found once. Recovered participants had two consecutive negative NP/OP PCR tests, healthcare professional clearance, or symptom resolution. There are a few counts of this clone. Sequencing was carried out using PBMCs or T cells enriched from blood (not recorded which). This clonotype was obtained from a woman between 45 and 60 years old who had recovered from COVID-19.

CDR3 region: CASSEGSGRGRIYTF. The CDR3 region has the DNA TGTGCCAGCAGTGAAGGGTCTGGCAGGGGGCGAATCTACACCTTC. The rearrangement links TRBV2 to TRBJ1-2; 8 bases fit TRBD1. The V gene end was trimmed by 1 base and the J gene end by 10 bases; junction bases not matched to a gene: 11. The CDR3 extends over 15 amino acids. Germline V gives CDR1 SNHLY, CDR2 FYNNEI.